These 24 T cell receptor beta chains share one sample of origin, sequenced in a study of cytomegalovirus exposure and HLA in healthy donors (dated by TCRdb to the late 2010s). Receptor libraries were prepared by the immunoSEQ multiplex PCR assay. For the multiplex PCR, a mixture combining 60 forward primers for TCR Vbeta segments and 13 reverse primers for TCR Jbeta segments was used. TCRdb retrieved this table from immuneACCESS and kept in-frame rearrangements only. Not all clones are present; in checked studies, unresolved V genes account for under half, and no reason is known for the remainder. Present in this sample are some 110,000 clones, around 63% of which were seen just once. About 3.5% of the sample lies in the top ten. The sample taken for sequencing was PBMCs. The receptors come from a young man in good health and CMV-seronegative.

This clone appeared a few times. The chain employs TRBV11-3 and TRBJ2-1; D remains ambiguous. Germline V gives CDR1 SGHNT, CDR2 YENEEA. V lost 4 bases and J lost 8, with 9 bases in between. The CDR3 extends over 12 amino acids. The CDR3 DNA reads TGTGCCAGCAGCTGGCACGTGGATGAGCAGTTCTTC. Amino acid sequence: CASSWHVDEQFF.

The genes are TRBV29-1 and TRBJ2-1; 8 nucleotides match TRBD2. There are 13 residues in the CDR3. Germline CDR1 reads SQVTM; CDR2 reads ANQGSEA. The V and J ends lost 5 bases and 5 bases, in that order; junction bases with no gene match: 5. The CDR3 spells CSVPGLVNNEQFF. In DNA form, the CDR3 reads TGCAGCGTTCCGGGACTAGTGAACAATGAGCAGTTCTTC.

This clone was seen a few times. The rearrangement links TRBV28 to TRBJ2-5; possible D gene TRBD2, 7 bases. Trimming removed 5 bases from V and 2 bases from J, with 18 bases in between. Germline CDR1 is MDHEN and CDR2 is SYDVKM. There are 16 residues in the CDR3. The CDR3 loop reads CASSPPRGALQETQYF. CDR3 in DNA: TGTGCCAGCAGTCCCCCCCGGGGGGCCTTACAAGAGACCCAGTACTTC.

This clone was observed a handful of times. V usage is TRBV7-2 and J usage is TRBJ2-7; TRBD2 matches 10 bases. This CDR3 spans 16 amino acids. With V trimmed by 0 bases and J by 7 bases, 9 bases remained unmatched. Germline CDR1 is SGHTA and CDR2 is FQGNSA. CDR3 in amino acids: CASSLAGLAGVSEQYF. The CDR3 region has the DNA TGTGCCAGCAGCTTAGCGGGGCTAGCGGGAGTATCGGAGCAGTACTTC.

The chain joins TRBV19 to TRBJ1-2, with a weak D call TRBD1 (5 bases). Germline V gene data show CDR1 as LNHDA and CDR2 as SQIVND (reference sequence). Trimming took 8 bases from V and 5 from J, leaving 18 bases between them. The CDR3 sequence is 14 residues long. As DNA, the CDR3 is TGTGCCAGTGGAAACCGGAGGGGCGCTTATGGCTACACCTTC. Its protein is CASGNRRGAYGYTF.

V usage is TRBV19 and J usage is TRBJ2-1; TRBD2 aligns across 7 bases. Germline loops: CDR1 LNHDA, CDR2 SQIVND (reference sequence). The CDR3 is made up of 15 amino acids. After removal of 3 bases from V and 5 bases from J, the junction contained 7 bases not matched to a gene. In DNA, the CDR3 is TGTGCCAGTAGTATCCGGCGGGAGCTTGACAATGAGCAGTTCTTC. This translates into CASSIRRELDNEQFF.

This chain links TRBV13 with TRBJ2-1, with 10 bases that match TRBD2. This CDR3 region has 16 residues. The trim removed 1 base at V and 5 bases at J, leaving 5 bases unmatched. Germline-derived CDR1 and CDR2 are PRHDT and FYEKMQ (reference sequence). In nucleotides, the CDR3 is TGTGCCAGCAGCTTAGTGGGGCTAGCGGGAGACAATGAGCAGTTCTTC. Its translation is CASSLVGLAGDNEQFF.

The chain links TRBV4-1 to TRBJ2-1; 13 nucleotides align to TRBD2. The germline CDR1 and CDR2 sequences are MGHRA and YSYEKL. The V and J ends lost 0 bases and 4 bases, in that order; junction bases with no gene match: 3. CDR3 length: 17 amino acids. For the CDR3, the DNA is TGCGCCAGCAGCCAAGAAGAGGGACTAGCGGGATACAATGAGCAGTTCTTC. Its protein product is CASSQEEGLAGYNEQFF.

This sequence joins TRBV6-6 and TRBJ2-5, with D tentatively TRBD1 (6 bases). TRBJ2-7 explains the end of the DNA better; the J call may be wrong. Germline CDR1 is MNHNY and CDR2 is SVGAGI (reference sequence). This CDR3 spans 13 amino acids. CDR3 coding DNA: TGTGCCAGCAGTGACCGGGACACCTACGAGCAGTACTTC. Its translation: CASSDRDTYEQYF.

The CDR3 protein is CASSARGDTQYF. As DNA, the CDR3 is TGTGCCAGCAGCGCCAGAGGGGATACGCAGTATTTT. This chain uses TRBV11-3 with TRBJ2-3; possibly TRBD2 for D (5 bases). The CDR3 runs to 12 residues. The V end was cut by 5 bases, the J end by 6 bases, with 9 bases between. Germline V CDR1 and CDR2: SGHNT, YENEEA.

The V and J genes are TRBV28 and TRBJ2-3, with TRBD2 matching over 7 bases. Trimming removed 8 bases from V and 0 bases from J; junction bases left unmatched: 2. This CDR3 spans 13 amino acids. Germline V gene lookup returns CDR1 MDHEN and CDR2 SYDVKM. The CDR3 DNA reads TGTGCCAGCGGGGGGGGTAGCACAGATACGCAGTATTTT. It specifies CASGGGSTDTQYF.

CDR3 amino acids: CASSEVDRAYEQYF. CDR3 nucleotide sequence: TGTGCCAGCAGTGAAGTGGACAGAGCCTACGAGCAGTACTTC. The J gene is TRBJ2-7, the V gene TRBV6-1, with a possible D match to TRBD1 (6 bases). The CDR3 totals 14 residues. Germline assignment: CDR1 MNHNS and CDR2 SASEGT. Trimming took 1 base from V and 2 from J, leaving 9 bases between them.

This clone was observed a few times. The chain uses TRBV4-3 and TRBJ1-3; weak D call: TRBD1 (5 bases). There are 16 residues in the CDR3. Germline V gives CDR1 LGHNA, CDR2 YSLEER. Trimming left V 0 bases short and J 8 bases short, with 17 bases between. Here the CDR3 DNA reads TGCGCCAGCAGCCAAGATCCCGGGGGTTCTGGTGACACCATATATTTT. It codes for CASSQDPGGSGDTIYF.

The chain is built from TRBV5-8 and TRBJ2-5; 8 bases fit TRBD2. J gave up 2 bases and V 4 bases, and 7 bases lay outside the gene matches. The germline V gene has CDR1 SGHTS and CDR2 YDEGEE. This CDR3 region has 15 residues. In DNA, the CDR3 is TGTGCCAGCAGCAAGACCGGGACTAGGCAAGAGACCCAGTACTTC. Translation: CASSKTGTRQETQYF.

J is TRBJ2-5 and V is TRBV14; no firm D call. Germline V gene sequence: CDR1 SGHDN, CDR2 FVKESK. V lost 4 bases, J lost 5 bases, and 5 bases lay in between. CDR3 length: 11 residues. The CDR3 DNA sequence: TGTGCCAGCAGCCTCGGGGAGACCCAGTACTTC. Protein: CASSLGETQYF. Variable domain in full (rest from reference TRBV14 and TRBJ2-5): EAGVTQFPSHSVIEKGQTVTLRCDPISGHDNLYWYRRVMGKEIKFLLHFVKESKQDESGMPNNRFLAERTGGTYSTLKVQPAELEDSGVYFCASSLGETQYFGPGTRLLVL.

The rearrangement uses TRBV10-2 and TRBJ2-7, with a weak D call TRBD1 (7 bases). From germline, CDR1 is WSHSY and CDR2 SAAADI. CDR3 size: 15 residues. V lost 8 bases, J lost 3 bases, and 20 bases lay in between. The CDR3 loop is CASAEGTAVLYEQYF. In DNA, the CDR3 is TGCGCCAGCGCGGAGGGGACAGCGGTACTCTACGAGCAGTACTTC.

This chain links TRBV30 with TRBJ2-3; D uncertain. CDR1 is GTSNPN, CDR2 SVGIG, per germline (reference sequence). The CDR3 has 12 amino acids. The V end lost 2 bases, the J end lost 12 bases, and 15 bases lay between the germline ends. CDR3 coding DNA: TGTGCCTGGAGTTTGACGGAGAGTATACAGTATTTT. As protein: CAWSLTESIQYF.

This clone was counted a single time. The CDR3 nucleotides are TGTGCCTGGACGGCAGGGGGCTACAATCAGCCCCAGCATTTT. Its protein product is CAWTAGGYNQPQHF. The chain recombines TRBV30 with TRBJ1-5, with TRBD1 matching 8 bases. V shed 4 bases and J 3 bases; nucleotides not matched to a gene: 5. Looked up from germline, CDR1 is GTSNPN and CDR2 is SVGIG (reference sequence). The CDR3 totals 14 residues.

The CDR3 here is CASSLGLAGSYNEQFF. CDR3 nucleotides: TGTGCCAGCAGCTTGGGACTAGCGGGCTCCTACAATGAGCAGTTCTTC. The chain combines TRBV5-8 with TRBJ2-1; 10 bases match TRBD2. This CDR3 spans 16 amino acids. Germline loops: CDR1 SGHTS, CDR2 YDEGEE. The V and J ends lost 0 bases and 0 bases, in that order; junction bases with no gene match: 0.

V is TRBV11-2 and J is TRBJ2-1; TRBD2 is a possible D gene (6 bases). Germline CDR1 is SGHAT and CDR2 is FQNNGV. This CDR3 comprises 13 residues. The ends were cut back, 5 bases at V and 5 bases at J, with 10 bases in the middle. Here the CDR3 DNA reads TGTGCCAGCAGCGTCAGACTAGACAATGAGCAGTTCTTC. This encodes CASSVRLDNEQFF.

The chain links TRBV7-8 to TRBJ2-5, with TRBD2 matching over 16 bases. The CDR3 sequence is 18 residues long. Germline CDR1 SGHVS, CDR2 FQNEAQ. V lost 5 bases and J lost 7; bases outside the gene matches: 13. This CDR3 reads CASSPEGLAGGPEATQYF. CDR3 DNA sequence: TGTGCCAGCAGCCCCGAGGGACTAGCGGGAGGGCCAGAGGCGACCCAGTACTTC.

This clone has a handful of counts. V usage is TRBV5-1 and J usage is TRBJ1-3, with D hard to call. Germline V lookup: CDR1 SGHRS, CDR2 YFSETQ. The CDR3 contains 13 residues. V was pared by 4 bases and J by 4 bases, with 9 bases between. The CDR3 bases are TGCGCCAGCAGCCTGAATGGCGGAAACACCATATATTTT. Translation gives CASSLNGGNTIYF.

This clone came up a few times. The chain couples TRBV10-3 to TRBJ2-1; 12 bases fit TRBD2. Germline assignment: CDR1 ENHRY and CDR2 SYGVKD. The CDR3 runs 14 residues. The V segment lost 3 bases and the J segment 10 bases; nucleotides outside the gene matches: 4. The CDR3 bases are TGTGCCATCAGTGACGAGACTAGCGGGAGAGAGCAGTTCTTC. Residues: CAISDETSGREQFF.

The chain links TRBV6-1 to TRBJ1-2, with 9 bases identical to TRBD1. V lost 7 bases and J lost 4; bases outside the gene matches: 10. The V gene's germline CDR1 is MNHNS and CDR2 SASEGT. This CDR3 is built from 15 residues. CDR3 amino acids: CASTAGNRGLYGYTF. DNA of the CDR3: TGTGCCAGCACGGCCGGAAACAGGGGGCTCTATGGCTACACCTTC.